The T cell receptor (beta chain) under discussion was sequenced for a study of blood T cells in healthy people across ages. Study results and limitations: A conclusive naive versus antigen-experienced comparison was prevented by the unsorted PBMCs. Roughly linear age-related decline in beta diversity appeared, significant by age about 37.

Remarks on this clonotype: What it recognizes is unknown.

Next came a second PCR, run for about 7 to 12 cycles, which used a sample-barcoded 5' primer along with a J-beta primer mix. Via MiXCR, TCRdb re-called the 5' RACE reads, giving one row per CDR3 protein. This sample has about 1.6 million distinct CDR3 sequences, with around 35% found just once. V lost 3 bases to trimming and J lost 4 bases; unmatched junction nucleotides: 7. CDR1 MNHNS and CDR2 SASEGT come from the germline V gene. There are 15 residues in the CDR3. Sequenced material: blood. This receptor was obtained from a woman aged 25 to 39 in good health. V gene TRBV6-1 combines with J gene TRBJ2-7; 9 bases line up with TRBD1. The CDR3 loop reads CASSDAETGGYEQYF. The CDR3 DNA sequence: TGTGCCAGCAGTGATGCCGAGACAGGGGGTTACGAGCAGTACTTC.